This T cell receptor beta chain was captured by sequencing in a study of blood T cells in healthy people across ages. The CDR3 is 15 amino acids. From germline, CDR1 is SQVTM and CDR2 ANQGSEA. V shed 6 bases and J 5 bases; nucleotides not matched to a gene: 8. Then a second PCR, running roughly 7 to 12 cycles, was carried out with a sample-barcoded 5' primer and a J-beta primer mix. Every cDNA was tagged by a template-switch adaptor with 12 random nucleotides. TCRdb re-derived calls from the 5' RACE reads in MiXCR, one entry per CDR3 protein. In the table there are roughly 800,000 distinct CDR3 sequences, approximately 25% of which are singletons. This clonotype was counted between two and nine times. The sample was also reused in another study, on T cells of mothers and their children.

Sequencing was carried out using blood. This chain uses TRBV29-1 with TRBJ2-1, with 12 bases aligning to TRBD2. This TCR derives from a boy aged 5-17 years in good health. CDR3: CSVGYTSGGHNEQFF. The CDR3 nucleotides read TGCAGCGTCGGGTACACTAGCGGGGGGCACAATGAGCAGTTCTTC.